The clone carrying this TCR beta chain was found a few times. This entry is derived from a study of blood T cell repertoires in COVID-19. Clones were read by immunoSEQ multiplex PCR, and TCRdb kept only the in-frame ones, dropping some. The sample lists about 220,000 clones; roughly nine tenths were seen once. This CDR3 has 16 residues. J was trimmed by 8 bases and V by 3 bases; bases with no gene match: 10. Germline values: CDR1 MDHEN, CDR2 SYDVKM. The rearrangement joins TRBV28 to TRBJ1-2; 12 bases agree with TRBD1. This sequence originates from a man aged 35-49 years with active or convalescent COVID-19. The sample consisted of peripheral blood. CDR3 in amino acids: CASSFYVAGTGGGYTF. CDR3 nucleotide sequence: TGTGCCAGCAGTTTTTATGTGGCCGGGACAGGGGGCGGCTACACCTTC.